Sequencing of this T cell receptor beta chain was carried out in a study of technical replicates of blood from a handful of donors. This clone has a handful of counts. This CDR3 is 12 amino acids long. Trimming left V 3 bases short and J 0 bases short, with 2 bases between. The germline CDR1 and CDR2 sequences are SGHTA and FQGNSA. Using immunoSEQ multiplex PCR, the repertoire was profiled, and TCRdb retains in-frame clones only, with some absent. Among 75,000 to 90,000 clones listed, over 90% were seen once. The chain recombines TRBV7-2 with TRBJ1-1, with no clear D. The sequenced sample consisted of T cells isolated from PBMCs. The sequence came from a human donor in good health. CDR3 amino acids: CASSFMNTEAFF. The CDR3 bases are TGTGCCAGCAGCTTCATGAACACTGAAGCTTTCTTT. Combining the CDR3 with reference TRBV7-2 and TRBJ1-1 gives the whole variable domain GAGVSQSPSNKVTEKGKDVELRCDPISGHTALYWYRQSLGQGLEFLIYFQGNSAPDKSGLPSDRFSAERTGGSVSTLTIQRTQQEDSAVYLCASSFMNTEAFFGQGTRLTVV.